A selection of T cell receptor beta chains follows, all from one sample in a study of neurological immune-mediated disorders. TCRdb ran MiXCR on the 5' RACE reads and lists one entry per CDR3 protein. The sample includes tens of thousands of distinct CDR3 sequences, just under 4.5% seen only once; the top ten take about 6%. The sample comprised PBMCs. These receptors were obtained from a woman aged 55-75 years with multiple sclerosis. CDR3s include the opening cysteine and the closing phenylalanine or tryptophan. Fields, in order: CDR3 length, V gene, clone size, D gene, J gene, CDR3 DNA, CDR3 protein. A D gene is named only where the DNA matches it firmly. A row's size may be missing; if present it is once, few, many or a size class.

CDR3 length: 15; V gene: TRBV5-1; clone size: many; D gene: -; J gene: TRBJ1-1; CDR3 DNA: TGCGCCAGCAGCTTGGCCGGGGGGCGGAACACTGAAGCTTTCTTT; CDR3 protein: CASSLAGGRNTEAFF
CDR3 length: 14; V gene: TRBV5-1; clone size: many; D gene: TRBD2; J gene: TRBJ2-3; CDR3 DNA: TGCGCCAGCAGCTTCAGAGGGAGGGGAGATACGCAGTATTTT; CDR3 protein: CASSFRGRGDTQYF
CDR3 length: 10; V gene: TRBV20-1; clone size: many; D gene: -; J gene: TRBJ2-7; CDR3 DNA: TGCAGTGCTAGACCCCTAGGGCAGTACTTC; CDR3 protein: CSARPLGQYF
CDR3 length: 17; V gene: TRBV27; clone size: few; D gene: -; J gene: TRBJ2-1; CDR3 DNA: TGTGCCAGCAGTGAGCACCGGGACGGGGATTCCTACAATGAGCAGTTCTTC; CDR3 protein: CASSEHRDGDSYNEQFF
CDR3 length: 15; V gene: TRBV2; clone size: -; D gene: -; J gene: TRBJ2-2; CDR3 DNA: TGTGCCAGTGGAGCACTAGAGACGAACACCGGGGAGCTGTTTTTT; CDR3 protein: CASGALETNTGELFF
CDR3 length: 17; V gene: TRBV7-2; clone size: many; D gene: TRBD2; J gene: TRBJ2-1; CDR3 DNA: TGTGCCAGCAGCAATCTTGCTGACGGGAGGCCCTACAATGAGCAGTTCTTC; CDR3 protein: CASSNLADGRPYNEQFF
CDR3 length: 14; V gene: TRBV6-5; clone size: -; D gene: -; J gene: TRBJ1-6; CDR3 DNA: TGTGCCAGCAGCCCGGGACGCGGGGATTCACCCCTCCACTTT; CDR3 protein: CASSPGRGDSPLHF
CDR3 length: 12; V gene: TRBV15; clone size: many; D gene: -; J gene: TRBJ2-5; CDR3 DNA: TGTGCCACCAGCAGAGACGAAGAGACCCAGTACTTC; CDR3 protein: CATSRDEETQYF
CDR3 length: 12; V gene: TRBV29-1; clone size: many; D gene: -; J gene: TRBJ2-3; CDR3 DNA: TGCAGCGTTGACACAGGGTCAGATACGCAGTATTTT; CDR3 protein: CSVDTGSDTQYF
CDR3 length: 15; V gene: TRBV19; clone size: few; D gene: -; J gene: TRBJ2-5; CDR3 DNA: TGTGCCAGTAGTGAATGGAGCCTCGGAGGGGAGACCCAGTACTTC; CDR3 protein: CASSEWSLGGETQYF
CDR3 length: 12; V gene: TRBV7-9; clone size: many; D gene: -; J gene: TRBJ2-1; CDR3 DNA: TGTGCCAGCAGCCCTGAAGGCGGTGAGCAGTTCTTC; CDR3 protein: CASSPEGGEQFF
CDR3 length: 15; V gene: TRBV20-1; clone size: many; D gene: TRBD1; J gene: TRBJ2-1; CDR3 DNA: TGCAGTGCTGCCCCAGATGGGACAGGCTACAATGAGCAGTTCTTC; CDR3 protein: CSAAPDGTGYNEQFF
CDR3 length: 12; V gene: TRBV20-1; clone size: many; D gene: -; J gene: TRBJ1-6; CDR3 DNA: TGCAGTGCTAGTAAACCAAATTCACCCCTCCACTTT; CDR3 protein: CSASKPNSPLHF
CDR3 length: 13; V gene: TRBV4-3; clone size: many; D gene: -; J gene: TRBJ2-3; CDR3 DNA: TGCGCCAGCAGCCAAGTACCGGCAGATACGCAGTATTTT; CDR3 protein: CASSQVPADTQYF
CDR3 length: 16; V gene: TRBV7-2; clone size: many; D gene: TRBD2; J gene: TRBJ2-1; CDR3 DNA: TGTGCCAGCAGCATCTCTCTAGCGGGGGGTTACAATGAGCAGTTCTTC; CDR3 protein: CASSISLAGGYNEQFF
CDR3 length: 18; V gene: TRBV5-5; clone size: many; D gene: TRBD2; J gene: TRBJ2-1; CDR3 DNA: TGTGCCAGCAGCACCGGACTAGCGGGAATACTTTCCTACAATGAGCAGTTCTTC; CDR3 protein: CASSTGLAGILSYNEQFF
CDR3 length: 17; V gene: TRBV5-5; clone size: many; D gene: TRBD1; J gene: TRBJ1-1; CDR3 DNA: TGTGCCAGCAGCTCTCTCTGGGACAGAACCCCGGGCACTGAAGCTTTCTTT; CDR3 protein: CASSSLWDRTPGTEAFF
CDR3 length: 13; V gene: TRBV7-9; clone size: few; D gene: -; J gene: TRBJ1-1; CDR3 DNA: TGTGCCAGCAGCTCCAGGCCGAACACTGAAGCTTTCTTT; CDR3 protein: CASSSRPNTEAFF
CDR3 length: 14; V gene: TRBV5-1; clone size: -; D gene: TRBD1; J gene: TRBJ1-2; CDR3 DNA: TGCGCCAGCAGCTCCTGGACAGGGAACTATGGCTACACCTTC; CDR3 protein: CASSSWTGNYGYTF
CDR3 length: 16; V gene: TRBV6-5; clone size: -; D gene: TRBD1; J gene: TRBJ1-5; CDR3 DNA: TGTGCCAGCCAAAAAGGGGACAGGGGAGGCAATCAGCCCCAGCATTTT; CDR3 protein: CASQKGDRGGNQPQHF
CDR3 length: 17; V gene: TRBV20-1; clone size: many; D gene: -; J gene: TRBJ1-4; CDR3 DNA: TGCAGTGCCCAGACACCCAAGGGCCCGGGGGCGCGTGAAAAACTGTTTTTT; CDR3 protein: CSAQTPKGPGAREKLFF
CDR3 length: 14; V gene: TRBV7-2; clone size: few; D gene: TRBD1; J gene: TRBJ2-7; CDR3 DNA: TGTGCCAGCAGCTTGGGAAGGGGGCACTACGAGCAGTACTTC; CDR3 protein: CASSLGRGHYEQYF
CDR3 length: 9; V gene: TRBV29-1; clone size: many; D gene: -; J gene: TRBJ2-3; CDR3 DNA: TGCAGCGTTGAAGATACGCAGTATTTT; CDR3 protein: CSVEDTQYF
CDR3 length: 15; V gene: TRBV9; clone size: few; D gene: TRBD2; J gene: TRBJ2-3; CDR3 DNA: TGTGCCAGCAGCCCTCAAGCGGGGGGGCGACATACGCAGTATTTT; CDR3 protein: CASSPQAGGRHTQYF
CDR3 length: 15; V gene: TRBV7-6; clone size: many; D gene: -; J gene: TRBJ2-1; CDR3 DNA: TGTGCCAGCAGCTCGGCCGGGACCCCTTACAATGAGCAGTTCTTC; CDR3 protein: CASSSAGTPYNEQFF
CDR3 length: 14; V gene: TRBV20-1; clone size: many; D gene: TRBD2; J gene: TRBJ2-7; CDR3 DNA: TGCAGTGCTCCTACTACGGGACTAGCCTACGAGCAGTACTTC; CDR3 protein: CSAPTTGLAYEQYF